The clone carrying this TCR beta chain was seen a handful of times. As yet, its antigen is unknown. These data originate in a study of vaccination and CD4 T cells after COVID-19. Germline CDR1 is LNHNV and CDR2 is YYDKDF (reference sequence). The V and J ends lost 8 bases and 0 bases respectively, with 13 bases between them. The CDR3 spans 14 residues. The treatment was: roughly ten-day PBMC culture with coronavirus spike peptide pools or control peptides (ViraFEST assay). Sequencing of DNA taken from cultured CD4+ T cells relied on the Oncomine TCR Beta short-read assay. Each CDR3 protein is one row after TCRdb ran MiXCR on the PCR reads. In the table there are around 18,000 distinct CDR3 sequences, 36% of which are singletons.

The sample here was CD4+ T cells from blood, cultured in vitro, taken before SARS-CoV-2 vaccination. This chain joins TRBV15 and TRBJ1-1; possible D gene TRBD1, 5 bases. The TCR comes from a human donor who received a COVID-19 vaccine. CDR3 amino acids: CATASGTMNTEAFF. CDR3 DNA: TGTGCCACCGCATCAGGGACTATGAACACTGAAGCTTTCTTT.